The rows below give T cell receptor beta chains drawn from one sample of a study of blood T cell repertoires in COVID-19. Generated by immunoSEQ multiplex PCR, the TCRdb table keeps only in-frame clones and is missing some. The sample records about 160,000 clones, over 70% being singletons. Sequencing was performed on PBMCs or T cells enriched from blood (not recorded which). The receptors stem from a woman aged 50 to 65 in a cohort exposed to, infected with or recovered from COVID-19 (not recorded which). The CDR3 runs from the conserved cysteine through the conserved F or W. The D gene is left open where the match is weak. Size values are once, few and many counts, or a class for expanded clones, and some rows have none.

D gene: NA; J gene: TRBJ1-5; V gene: TRBV5-6; clone size: NA; CDR3 DNA: TGTGCCAGCAGCTTCTTTGTGGCAGGCGACAATCAGCCCCAGCATTTT; CDR3 protein: CASSFFVAGDNQPQHF
D gene: TRBD2; J gene: TRBJ2-6; V gene: TRBV7-2; clone size: NA; CDR3 DNA: TGTGCCAGCAGCTTAGCTGGGAGGGCGGTTGGGGCCAACGTCCTGACTTTC; CDR3 protein: CASSLAGRAVGANVLTF
D gene: NA; J gene: TRBJ2-5; V gene: TRBV30; clone size: NA; CDR3 DNA: TGTGCCTGGAGTGTTGGCAGGGGCGGTGAGACCCAGTACTTC; CDR3 protein: CAWSVGRGGETQYF
D gene: NA; J gene: TRBJ2-7; V gene: TRBV21-1; clone size: NA; CDR3 DNA: TGTGCCAGCAGCTCCCGTTACAGGACAGGGTCCGTGGTCGAGCAGTACTTC; CDR3 protein: CASSSRYRTGSVVEQYF
D gene: NA; J gene: TRBJ2-3; V gene: TRBV12-3/TRBV12-4; clone size: NA; CDR3 DNA: TGTGCCAGCAGTTGGGGAGTGACAGATACGCAGTATTTT; CDR3 protein: CASSWGVTDTQYF
D gene: NA; J gene: TRBJ2-3; V gene: TRBV5-1; clone size: NA; CDR3 DNA: TGCGCCAGCAGCTTGGGAGTATCCACAGATACGCAGTATTTT; CDR3 protein: CASSLGVSTDTQYF
D gene: NA; J gene: TRBJ2-5; V gene: TRBV18; clone size: once; CDR3 DNA: TGTGCCAGCTCACCACGAGAAGGAGTACAAGAGACCCAGTACTTC; CDR3 protein: CASSPREGVQETQYF
D gene: TRBD2; J gene: TRBJ2-3; V gene: TRBV5-6; clone size: NA; CDR3 DNA: TGTGCCAGCAGCTTCCCCACGACTAGCCCAGATACGCAGTATTTT; CDR3 protein: CASSFPTTSPDTQYF
D gene: NA; J gene: TRBJ1-1; V gene: TRBV19; clone size: NA; CDR3 DNA: TGTGCCAGTAGTATGTTTAGGAACACTGAAGCTTTCTTT; CDR3 protein: CASSMFRNTEAFF
D gene: TRBD2; J gene: TRBJ2-4; V gene: TRBV5-5; clone size: NA; CDR3 DNA: TGTGCCAGCAGCGAAATCGTAGTAGCGGGGGGTGGAAACATTCAGTACTTC; CDR3 protein: CASSEIVVAGGGNIQYF
D gene: NA; J gene: TRBJ1-4; V gene: TRBV5-3; clone size: NA; CDR3 DNA: TGTGCCAGAAGCTTGAGATTGATCAGGTTGGCACTTAATGAAAAACTGTTTTTT; CDR3 protein: CARSLRLIRLALNEKLFF
D gene: TRBD1; J gene: TRBJ2-7; V gene: TRBV3-1/TRBV3-2; clone size: NA; CDR3 DNA: TGTGCCAGCAGCCAAATTCGATCGGCGGGACAGGGCGTCTACGAGCAGTACTTC; CDR3 protein: CASSQIRSAGQGVYEQYF
D gene: NA; J gene: TRBJ2-5; V gene: TRBV11-1; clone size: many; CDR3 DNA: TGTGCCAGCAGCCCGGGACTTACGGAACGGTACTTC; CDR3 protein: CASSPGLTERYF
D gene: TRBD1; J gene: TRBJ2-4; V gene: TRBV27; clone size: NA; CDR3 DNA: TGTGCCAGCAGTTCCCGGACAGGTGCCAAAAACATTCAGTACTTC; CDR3 protein: CASSSRTGAKNIQYF
D gene: NA; J gene: TRBJ2-2; V gene: TRBV28; clone size: NA; CDR3 DNA: TGTGCCAGCAGTTTAACGGGAATTAGTTCCGGGGAGCTGTTTTTT; CDR3 protein: CASSLTGISSGELFF
D gene: NA; J gene: TRBJ2-7; V gene: TRBV5-4; clone size: NA; CDR3 DNA: TGTGCCAGCAGCCAGATGGGGCTCTACGAGCAGTACTTC; CDR3 protein: CASSQMGLYEQYF
D gene: NA; J gene: TRBJ1-1; V gene: TRBV19; clone size: NA; CDR3 DNA: TGTGCCAGTAGTACCCGCACTGAAGCTTTCTTT; CDR3 protein: CASSTRTEAFF
D gene: NA; J gene: TRBJ2-7; V gene: TRBV6-5; clone size: NA; CDR3 DNA: TGTGCCAGCAGTTACTCCCGACAATACGAGCAGTACTTC; CDR3 protein: CASSYSRQYEQYF
D gene: NA; J gene: TRBJ2-2; V gene: TRBV4-3; clone size: NA; CDR3 DNA: TGCGCCAGCAGCCAAGGTCAGTGGACCGGGGAGCTGTTTTTT; CDR3 protein: CASSQGQWTGELFF
D gene: TRBD1; J gene: TRBJ2-5; V gene: TRBV10-3; clone size: once; CDR3 DNA: TGTGCCATCTCAGGGGACAGGGGGCAAGAGACCCAGTACTTC; CDR3 protein: CAISGDRGQETQYF
D gene: NA; J gene: TRBJ1-1; V gene: TRBV11-2; clone size: NA; CDR3 DNA: TGTGCCAGCAGCTTAGCGCGTTTGAGCGGAGAAGCTTTCTTT; CDR3 protein: CASSLARLSGEAFF
D gene: NA; J gene: TRBJ1-6; V gene: TRBV27; clone size: few; CDR3 DNA: TGTGCCAGCAGTTTAAAGGGGCAGGGGAATTCACCCCTCCACTTT; CDR3 protein: CASSLKGQGNSPLHF
D gene: TRBD2; J gene: TRBJ2-7; V gene: TRBV5-4; clone size: NA; CDR3 DNA: TGTGCCAGCAGCTTGTCAGTTCCGGGACTAGCGAGCTACGAGCAGTACTTC; CDR3 protein: CASSLSVPGLASYEQYF
D gene: TRBD1; J gene: TRBJ1-6; V gene: TRBV6-5; clone size: NA; CDR3 DNA: TGTGCCAGCAGGGAGGAGGGGGCGTTAAATTCACCCCTCCACTTT; CDR3 protein: CASREEGALNSPLHF
D gene: NA; J gene: TRBJ1-2; V gene: TRBV28; clone size: few; CDR3 DNA: TGTGCCAGCAGACATGGAGAGGGAGATTGGGGCTACACCTTC; CDR3 protein: CASRHGEGDWGYTF
D gene: NA; J gene: TRBJ2-5; V gene: TRBV6-8; clone size: once; CDR3 DNA: TGTGCCAGCAGGGGGGACAATCCCGGGTGGGAGACCCAGTACTTC; CDR3 protein: CASRGDNPGWETQYF
D gene: TRBD1; J gene: TRBJ1-2; V gene: TRBV24-1; clone size: NA; CDR3 DNA: TGTGCCACCAGTGACCCAGACAGGGTGGGAGGCTACACCTTC; CDR3 protein: CATSDPDRVGGYTF
D gene: NA; J gene: TRBJ1-6; V gene: TRBV9; clone size: once; CDR3 DNA: TGTGCCAGCAGCCCTAGAGGCTCCGTCTCAAATTCACCCCTCCACTTT; CDR3 protein: CASSPRGSVSNSPLHF
D gene: TRBD1; J gene: TRBJ1-2; V gene: TRBV9; clone size: NA; CDR3 DNA: TGTGCCAGCGGCATGTCTGGACAGGGGAGGCATGGCTACACCTTC; CDR3 protein: CASGMSGQGRHGYTF
D gene: NA; J gene: TRBJ2-7; V gene: TRBV7-2; clone size: NA; CDR3 DNA: TGTGCCAGCAGCTTAGATGGCGGTCCACCCCGAGAGCAGTACTTC; CDR3 protein: CASSLDGGPPREQYF
D gene: NA; J gene: TRBJ2-3; V gene: TRBV29-1; clone size: NA; CDR3 DNA: TGCAGCGTTAAGCGGGTGACAGATACGCAGTATTTT; CDR3 protein: CSVKRVTDTQYF
D gene: TRBD2; J gene: TRBJ2-7; V gene: TRBV9; clone size: NA; CDR3 DNA: TGTGCCAGCGCGAAGACGGGGGGCTCCTACGAGCAGTACTTC; CDR3 protein: CASAKTGGSYEQYF
D gene: TRBD2; J gene: TRBJ2-5; V gene: TRBV15; clone size: NA; CDR3 DNA: TGTGCCACCAGCAGCCCTGGGAGCGGGATATATTTAGCCGGGGAGACCCAGTACTTC; CDR3 protein: CATSSPGSGIYLAGETQYF
D gene: NA; J gene: TRBJ2-5; V gene: TRBV29-1; clone size: NA; CDR3 DNA: TGCAGCGTTGTACAGGGTGGGGGAGAGACCCAGTACTTC; CDR3 protein: CSVVQGGGETQYF
D gene: NA; J gene: TRBJ1-2; V gene: TRBV19; clone size: NA; CDR3 DNA: TGTGCCAGTAGTATAGATCTCGGGGGGTCCTATGGCTACACCTTC; CDR3 protein: CASSIDLGGSYGYTF
D gene: NA; J gene: TRBJ1-4; V gene: TRBV27; clone size: NA; CDR3 DNA: TGTGCCAGCAGTCTATTACAGGGAACGGAAGATGAAAAACTGTTTTTT; CDR3 protein: CASSLLQGTEDEKLFF
D gene: NA; J gene: TRBJ2-5; V gene: TRBV20-1; clone size: NA; CDR3 DNA: TGCAGTGCCAGTTCTGTCGGGACAAAGACCCAGTACTTC; CDR3 protein: CSASSVGTKTQYF
D gene: TRBD1; J gene: TRBJ2-3; V gene: TRBV19; clone size: NA; CDR3 DNA: TGTGCCAGTAGTATTGATTGGGGACAGGTCGGCCTAGAAGGGACGCAGTATTTT; CDR3 protein: CASSIDWGQVGLEGTQYF
D gene: NA; J gene: TRBJ1-6; V gene: TRBV11-2; clone size: NA; CDR3 DNA: TGTGCCAGCAGCTTAGACAGGGGAGATTCACCCCTCCACTTT; CDR3 protein: CASSLDRGDSPLHF
D gene: NA; J gene: TRBJ1-2; V gene: TRBV6-1; clone size: NA; CDR3 DNA: TGTGCCAGCAGTGAACTCGGTTCGGGGGAAAACCACTATGGCTACACCTTC; CDR3 protein: CASSELGSGENHYGYTF
D gene: NA; J gene: TRBJ2-1; V gene: TRBV6-2/TRBV6-3; clone size: NA; CDR3 DNA: TGTGCCAGCAGCCGAGCGGAGGACTGGAACAATGAGCAGTTCTTC; CDR3 protein: CASSRAEDWNNEQFF
D gene: NA; J gene: TRBJ2-7; V gene: TRBV5-1; clone size: NA; CDR3 DNA: TGCGCCAGCAGCGTTTCCGGGACGGAGGGGTACGAGCAGTACTTC; CDR3 protein: CASSVSGTEGYEQYF
D gene: TRBD1; J gene: TRBJ1-4; V gene: TRBV9; clone size: few; CDR3 DNA: TGTGCCAGCAGCGCGCTAGGACAGGGTACAACTAATGAAAAACTGTTTTTT; CDR3 protein: CASSALGQGTTNEKLFF
D gene: NA; J gene: TRBJ2-3; V gene: TRBV10-3; clone size: NA; CDR3 DNA: TGTGCCATCAGTGAGGCGACAGATACGCAGTATTTT; CDR3 protein: CAISEATDTQYF
D gene: TRBD1; J gene: TRBJ1-2; V gene: TRBV15; clone size: NA; CDR3 DNA: TGTGCCACCAGCACGACAGGGTTGGAGGGCTACACCTTC; CDR3 protein: CATSTTGLEGYTF
D gene: NA; J gene: TRBJ1-2; V gene: TRBV24-1; clone size: NA; CDR3 DNA: TGTGCCACCAGTGATTCCTCGCGGGGGGCGAGTGGCTACACCTTC; CDR3 protein: CATSDSSRGASGYTF
D gene: TRBD1; J gene: TRBJ2-7; V gene: TRBV6-5; clone size: NA; CDR3 DNA: TGTGCCAGCAATAAAGAGACAGGGGGGTACGAGCAGTACTTC; CDR3 protein: CASNKETGGYEQYF
D gene: TRBD1; J gene: TRBJ2-5; V gene: TRBV15; clone size: NA; CDR3 DNA: TGTGCCACCAGCAGAGATCCTAGGACAGGGGAGACCCAGTACTTC; CDR3 protein: CATSRDPRTGETQYF
D gene: TRBD1; J gene: TRBJ2-1; V gene: TRBV5-1; clone size: NA; CDR3 DNA: TGCGCCAGCAGCTACCGGACAGGGTCGGACAATGAGCAGTTCTTC; CDR3 protein: CASSYRTGSDNEQFF
D gene: TRBD1; J gene: TRBJ2-7; V gene: TRBV7-3; clone size: once; CDR3 DNA: TGTGCCAGCAGCATCGGGACAGCTGGTGCCGAGCAGTACTTC; CDR3 protein: CASSIGTAGAEQYF
D gene: NA; J gene: TRBJ1-2; V gene: TRBV5-6; clone size: NA; CDR3 DNA: TGTGCCAGCAGCTCCGTTCCAGTGTACATCTATGGCTACACCTTC; CDR3 protein: CASSSVPVYIYGYTF
D gene: NA; J gene: TRBJ2-7; V gene: TRBV6-1; clone size: once; CDR3 DNA: TGTGCCAGCAGTGAATCGGGACTGAGATCGGGGGAGCAGTACTTC; CDR3 protein: CASSESGLRSGEQYF